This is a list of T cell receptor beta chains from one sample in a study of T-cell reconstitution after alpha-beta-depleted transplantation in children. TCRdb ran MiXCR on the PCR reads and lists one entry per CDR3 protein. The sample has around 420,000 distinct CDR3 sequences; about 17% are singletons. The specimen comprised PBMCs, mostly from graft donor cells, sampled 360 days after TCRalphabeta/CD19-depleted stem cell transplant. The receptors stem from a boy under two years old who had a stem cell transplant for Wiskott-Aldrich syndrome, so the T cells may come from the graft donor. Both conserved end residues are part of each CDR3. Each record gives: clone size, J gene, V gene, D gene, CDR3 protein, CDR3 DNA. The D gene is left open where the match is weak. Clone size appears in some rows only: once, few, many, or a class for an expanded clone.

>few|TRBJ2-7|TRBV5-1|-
CASSLDNEQYF
TGCGCCAGCAGCTTGGATAACGAGCAGTACTTC
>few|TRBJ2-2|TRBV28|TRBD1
CASSSPPSRDRNTGELFF
TGTGCCAGCAGTTCCCCCCCCTCCCGGGACAGGAACACCGGGGAGCTGTTTTTT
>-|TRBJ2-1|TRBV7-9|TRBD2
CASSSQREGRFYEQFF
TGTGCCAGCAGCTCCCAGCGGGAGGGCCGTTTCTATGAGCAGTTCTTC
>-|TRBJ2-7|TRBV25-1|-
CASSEAGFKYEQYF
TGTGCCAGCAGTGAGGCAGGGTTTAAGTACGAGCAGTACTTC
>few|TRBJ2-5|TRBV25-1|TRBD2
CASSESQGGFRETQYF
TGTGCCAGCAGTGAATCCCAGGGAGGGTTCAGGGAGACCCAGTACTTC
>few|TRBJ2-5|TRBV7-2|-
CASSLGGSGETQYF
TGTGCCAGCAGCCTTGGGGGGAGCGGGGAGACCCAGTACTTC
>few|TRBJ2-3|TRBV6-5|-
CASSYFSVPSTDTQYF
TGTGCCAGCAGTTACTTTAGCGTTCCTAGCACAGATACGCAGTATTTT
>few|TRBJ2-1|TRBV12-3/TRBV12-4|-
CASSLRSGIAYNEQFF
TGTGCCAGCAGCCTTCGATCGGGGATTGCCTACAATGAGCAGTTCTTC
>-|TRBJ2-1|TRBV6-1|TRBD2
CASSEGLTNYNEQFF
TGTGCCAGCAGCGAGGGACTAACCAACTACAATGAGCAGTTCTTC
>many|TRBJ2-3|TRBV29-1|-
CSVVKKSATDTQYF
TGCAGCGTTGTCAAGAAATCCGCCACAGATACGCAGTATTTT
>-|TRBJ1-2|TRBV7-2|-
CASSSLGRDYYGYTF
TGTGCCAGCAGCTCCCTGGGGAGGGACTACTATGGCTACACCTTC
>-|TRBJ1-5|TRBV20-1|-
CSASGVYSNQPQHF
TGCAGTGCTAGTGGGGTCTATAGCAATCAGCCCCAGCATTTT
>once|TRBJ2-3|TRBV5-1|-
CTSSIDSQSPTQYF
TGCACCAGCAGTATAGACAGCCAGTCACCTACGCAGTATTTT
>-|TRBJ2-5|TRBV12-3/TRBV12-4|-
CASSLEGRRGTQYF
TGTGCCAGCAGTTTAGAGGGCAGGAGGGGGACCCAGTACTTC
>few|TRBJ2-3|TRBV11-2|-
CASSPPGHPSTDTQYF
TGTGCCAGCAGCCCACCGGGACATCCTAGCACAGATACGCAGTATTTT
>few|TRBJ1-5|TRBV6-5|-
CASSSDSFNQPQHF
TGTGCCAGCAGTTCGGACAGCTTCAATCAGCCCCAGCATTTT
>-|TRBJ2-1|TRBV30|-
CAWSVNEQFF
TGTGCCTGGAGTGTAAATGAGCAGTTCTTC
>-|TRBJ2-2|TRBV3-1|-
CATSLSGTPGELFF
TGTGCCACCTCCCTTAGTGGGACCCCCGGGGAGCTGTTTTTT
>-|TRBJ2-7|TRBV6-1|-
CASSEMGGSYEQYF
TGTGCCAGCAGTGAAATGGGGGGCTCCTACGAGCAGTACTTC
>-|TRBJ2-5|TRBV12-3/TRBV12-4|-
CASSIEKTQYF
TGTGCCAGCAGTATTGAGAAGACCCAGTACTTC
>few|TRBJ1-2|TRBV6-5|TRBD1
CASSRQGGYYGYTF
TGTGCCAGCAGCAGACAGGGGGGATATTATGGCTACACCTTC
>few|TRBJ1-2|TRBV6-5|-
CASSSPLEGYTF
TGTGCCAGCAGTTCGCCTTTGGAGGGCTACACCTTC
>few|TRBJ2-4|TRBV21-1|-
CASSKGGVLRTKNIQYF
TGTGCCAGCAGCAAGGGTGGGGTCCTGAGGACCAAAAACATTCAGTACTTC
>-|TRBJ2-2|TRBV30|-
CAWSVKSTHTGELFF
TGTGCCTGGAGTGTAAAAAGCACCCACACCGGGGAGCTGTTTTTT
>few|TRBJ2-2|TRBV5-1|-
CASSLDLITGELFF
TGCGCCAGCAGCTTGGATCTAATCACCGGGGAGCTGTTTTTT
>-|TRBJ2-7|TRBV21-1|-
CASSRPRQVSSSEQYF
TGTGCCAGCAGCCGACCCAGACAGGTCTCCTCGTCCGAGCAGTACTTC
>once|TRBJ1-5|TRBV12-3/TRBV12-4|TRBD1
CASSERDRPFNQPQHF
TGTGCCAGCAGTGAGCGGGACAGGCCTTTCAATCAGCCCCAGCATTTT
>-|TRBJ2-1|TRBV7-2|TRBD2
CASSHRLAANEQFF
TGTGCCAGCAGCCATAGACTAGCGGCTAATGAGCAGTTCTTC
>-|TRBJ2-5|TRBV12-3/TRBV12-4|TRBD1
CASSPGDRRETQYF
TGTGCCAGCAGTCCCGGGGACAGGCGAGAGACCCAGTACTTC
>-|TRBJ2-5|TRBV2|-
CALTPLETQYF
TGTGCCTTAACCCCCTTAGAGACCCAGTACTTC
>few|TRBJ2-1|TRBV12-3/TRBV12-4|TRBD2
CASSLSGENNEQFF
TGTGCCAGCAGTCTTAGCGGGGAGAACAATGAGCAGTTCTTC
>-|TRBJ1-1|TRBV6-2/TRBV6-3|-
CASSRDIYYTEAFF
TGTGCCAGCAGCCGCGACATCTACTACACTGAAGCTTTCTTT
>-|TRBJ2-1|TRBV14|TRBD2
CASSQVEGTSGYYNEQFF
TGTGCCAGCAGCCAAGTTGAGGGGACTAGCGGATACTACAATGAGCAGTTCTTC
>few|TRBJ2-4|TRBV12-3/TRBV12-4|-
CASSSFLMPQGKNIQYF
TGTGCCAGCAGTTCCTTTCTTATGCCCCAAGGCAAAAACATTCAGTACTTC
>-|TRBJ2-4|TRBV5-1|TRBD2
CASSRGGIQYF
TGCGCCAGCAGCCGGGGGGGCATTCAGTACTTC
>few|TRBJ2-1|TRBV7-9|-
CASSRPRDIYNEQFF
TGTGCCAGCAGCCGGCCCCGGGACATTTACAATGAGCAGTTCTTC
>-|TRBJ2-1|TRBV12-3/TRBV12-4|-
CASSFGLATNEQFF
TGTGCCAGCAGTTTTGGGCTAGCGACTAATGAGCAGTTCTTC
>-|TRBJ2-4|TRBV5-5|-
CASSLKPRDSGIQYF
TGTGCCAGCAGCTTAAAACCCCGAGACAGCGGGATTCAGTACTTC
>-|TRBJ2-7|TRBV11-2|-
CASSLDSWLSYEQYF
TGTGCCAGCAGCTTAGATAGTTGGCTCTCCTACGAGCAGTACTTC
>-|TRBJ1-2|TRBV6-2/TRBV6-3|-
CASSIFWERGYTF
TGTGCCAGCTCCATCTTCTGGGAGAGGGGCTACACCTTC
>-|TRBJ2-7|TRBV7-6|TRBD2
CASSLVAGASYEQYF
TGTGCCAGCAGCTTAGTAGCGGGGGCCTCCTACGAGCAGTACTTC
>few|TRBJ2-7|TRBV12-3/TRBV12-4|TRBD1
CASSWTGEYEQYF
TGTGCCAGCAGTTGGACAGGGGAGTACGAGCAGTACTTC
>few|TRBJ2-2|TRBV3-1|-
CASASSAGELFF
TGTGCCAGCGCCTCCAGTGCCGGGGAGCTGTTTTTT
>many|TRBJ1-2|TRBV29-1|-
CSVSPVLANYGYTF
TGCAGCGTCTCGCCGGTCCTAGCTAACTATGGCTACACCTTC
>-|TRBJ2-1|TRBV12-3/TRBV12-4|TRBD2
CTFSKVASGGIYNEQFF
TGTACCTTCAGCAAGGTGGCTAGCGGGGGGATATACAATGAGCAGTTCTTC
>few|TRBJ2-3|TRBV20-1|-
CSASSSTDTQYF
TGCAGTGCTAGCTCGAGCACAGATACGCAGTATTTT
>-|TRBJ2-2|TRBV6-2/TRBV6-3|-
CASSPIRDRAGELFF
TGTGCCAGCAGCCCTATCCGGGACCGGGCCGGGGAGCTGTTTTTT
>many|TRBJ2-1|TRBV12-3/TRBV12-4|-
CASSFYGNEQFF
TGTGCCAGCAGTTTTTATGGCAATGAGCAGTTCTTC
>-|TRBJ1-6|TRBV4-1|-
CASSQDTGIFHF
TGCGCCAGCAGCCAAGATACAGGGATTTTCCACTTT
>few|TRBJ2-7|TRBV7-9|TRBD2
CASSYTSGSPYEQYF
TGTGCCAGCAGCTACACTAGCGGGAGTCCCTACGAGCAGTACTTC
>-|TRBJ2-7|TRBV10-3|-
CAISEPRDHTYEQYF
TGTGCCATCAGTGAGCCGAGGGACCACACCTACGAGCAGTACTTC
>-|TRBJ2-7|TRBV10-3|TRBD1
CAISDVRGQGNNRYEQYF
TGTGCCATCAGTGACGTCCGCGGACAGGGAAACAACCGCTACGAGCAGTACTTC